The present T cell receptor beta chain was sequenced within a study of CD8 T cells in Susac syndrome (dated by TCRdb to between 2018 and 2021). Broadly, across the study: The study used repertoire sequencing to test whether antigen drove CD8+ T cell activation and differentiation in Susac syndrome. CD8+ T cell repertoire clonality was compared between about a dozen healthy donors, approximately 14 Susac syndrome patients and 15 multiple sclerosis patients. The study at large found these results: The number of individuals in the TCR sequencing and HLA analysis was acknowledged as relatively small.

The germline V gene (reference sequence) gives CDR1 as GTSNPN and CDR2 as SVGIG. The germline ends are 6 bases apart after V is trimmed by 0 bases and J by 7 bases. Including cysteine and phenylalanine, the CDR3 has 11 amino acids. Only the CDR3 portion is preserved as DNA: 33 bases, with reading frame beginning at the first base. RNA was extracted using the RNeasy kit, and about 0.5 to 1 ug of the RNA was reverse transcribed with random hexamers. The immunoSEQ multiplex PCR assay, covering 54 Vbeta and 13 Jbeta segments, was used to amplify TCR beta CDR3 regions. PCR amplification bias was corrected using a synthetic template baseline for primer optimization and computational correction. The authors' analysis ran thus. Reads were annotated to V, D and J genes according to IMGT and were analyzed with immunoSEQ Analyzer, with only productive sequences retained. To calculate clonality, Shannon entropy was normalized by log2 of the number of productive unique sequences and then subtracted from one. Public and private clones were assessed among the 100 most prevalent clones of each patient and control. Clones were defined as Susac-specific when absent from the healthy and MS cohorts, from some 1,100 published viral clones and from other ImmuneACCESS disease sequences. TCRdb redid the processing of the public reads, applying fastp at Q25 and MiXCR, and retained in-frame beta chains. Entries that share a CDR3 protein sequence are merged under the most common genes and DNA. The authors' filters were not applied to this entry. The sample yields hundreds of thousands of distinct CDR3 sequences; 89% were counted once. The ten most abundant clones make up about 0.17% of the sample.

Peripheral blood CD8+ and CD4+ T cells from healthy donors, Susac syndrome patients and multiple sclerosis patients were profiled by high-throughput TCR beta sequencing. The multiple sclerosis controls were treatment-naive patients whose relapsing-remitting disease, either stable or active, fulfilled the revised McDonald criteria. Bulk CD8+ and CD4+ T cells were purified by magnetic negative isolation, while CD8+ TEMRA cells were enriched using FACS. Blood was collected in EDTA tubes and processed within 24 hours, with PBMCs isolated through density gradient centrifugation. PBMCs intended for TCR sequencing were cryopreserved in liquid nitrogen and thawed later in a water bath at 37 degrees C. The sorted or isolated CD4+, CD8+ and CD8+ TEMRA cells had a purity of 90% or higher. To note about this clonotype: The antigen it recognizes is unknown. Base qualities are not at hand, and no much larger clone is one base apart.

Recombination connected TRBV30 to TRBJ2-5; the D gene cannot be named for sure. Input material: CD8+ T cells from PBMCs. The sequence was collected from a human donor with multiple sclerosis. The sequence in DNA is TGTGCCTGGAGTGTACTCGGGACCCAGTACTTC. Its protein product is CAWSVLGTQYF. When the CDR3 is completed using the reference TRBV30 and TRBJ2-5 genes on either side, the full variable domain is SQTIHQWPATLVQPVGSPLSLECTVEGTSNPNLYWYRQAAGRGLQLLFYSVGIGQISSEVPQNLSASRPQDRQFILSSKKLLLSDSGFYLCAWSVLGTQYFGPGTRLLVL.